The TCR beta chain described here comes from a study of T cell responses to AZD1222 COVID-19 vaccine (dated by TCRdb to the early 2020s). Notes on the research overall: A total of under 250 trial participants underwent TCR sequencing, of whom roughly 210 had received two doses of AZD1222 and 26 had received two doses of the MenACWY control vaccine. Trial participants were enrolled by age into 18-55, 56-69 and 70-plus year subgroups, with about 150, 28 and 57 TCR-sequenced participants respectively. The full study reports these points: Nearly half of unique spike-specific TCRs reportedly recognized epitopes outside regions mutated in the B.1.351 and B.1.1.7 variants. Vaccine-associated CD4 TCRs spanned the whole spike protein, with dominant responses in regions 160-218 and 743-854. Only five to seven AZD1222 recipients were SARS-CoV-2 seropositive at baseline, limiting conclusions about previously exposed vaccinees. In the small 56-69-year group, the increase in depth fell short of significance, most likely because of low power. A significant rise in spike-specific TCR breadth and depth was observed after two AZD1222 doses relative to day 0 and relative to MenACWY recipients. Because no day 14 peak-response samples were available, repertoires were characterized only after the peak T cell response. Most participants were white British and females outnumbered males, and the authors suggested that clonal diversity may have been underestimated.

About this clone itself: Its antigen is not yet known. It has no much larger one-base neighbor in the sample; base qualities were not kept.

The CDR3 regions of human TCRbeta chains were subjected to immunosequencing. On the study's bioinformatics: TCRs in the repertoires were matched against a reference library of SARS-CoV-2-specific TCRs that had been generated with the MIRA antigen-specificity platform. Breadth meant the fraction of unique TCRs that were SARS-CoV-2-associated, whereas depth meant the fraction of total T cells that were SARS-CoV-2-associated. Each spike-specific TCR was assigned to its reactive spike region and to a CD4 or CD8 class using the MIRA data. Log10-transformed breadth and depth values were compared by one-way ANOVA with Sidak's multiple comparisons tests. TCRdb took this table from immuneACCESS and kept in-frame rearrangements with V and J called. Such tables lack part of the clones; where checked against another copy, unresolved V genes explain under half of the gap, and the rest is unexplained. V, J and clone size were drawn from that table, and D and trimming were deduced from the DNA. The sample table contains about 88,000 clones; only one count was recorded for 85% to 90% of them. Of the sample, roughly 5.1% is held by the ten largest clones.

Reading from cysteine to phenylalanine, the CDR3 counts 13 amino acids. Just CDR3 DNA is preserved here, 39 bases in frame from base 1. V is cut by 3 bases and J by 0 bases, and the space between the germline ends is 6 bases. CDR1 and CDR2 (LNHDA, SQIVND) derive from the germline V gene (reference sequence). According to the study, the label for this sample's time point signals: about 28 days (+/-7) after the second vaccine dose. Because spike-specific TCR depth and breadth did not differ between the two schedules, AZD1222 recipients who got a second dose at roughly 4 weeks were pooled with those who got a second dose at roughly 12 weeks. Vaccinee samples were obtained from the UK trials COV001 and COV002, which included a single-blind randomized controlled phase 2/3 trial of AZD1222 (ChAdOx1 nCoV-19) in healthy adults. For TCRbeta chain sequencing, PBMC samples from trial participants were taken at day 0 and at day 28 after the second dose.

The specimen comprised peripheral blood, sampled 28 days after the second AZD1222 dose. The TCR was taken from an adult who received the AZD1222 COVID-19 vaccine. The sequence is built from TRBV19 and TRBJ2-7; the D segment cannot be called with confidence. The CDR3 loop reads CASSIASSYEQYF. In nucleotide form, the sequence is TGTGCCAGTAGTATCGCTAGCTCCTACGAGCAGTACTTC.